These T cell receptor beta chains were read from a single sample in a study of T cell responses to AZD1222 COVID-19 vaccine. Libraries were prepared by immunoSEQ multiplex PCR; TCRdb keeps only in-frame clonotypes and omits some of them. Of roughly 140,000 clones detected, over 90% appear once; the ten largest clones hold about 1.6%. This sample comprised peripheral blood, obtained 28 days after the second AZD1222 dose. These receptor sequences come from an adult who received the AZD1222 COVID-19 vaccine. The CDR3 runs from the conserved cysteine through the conserved F or W. A D gene is named only where the DNA matches it firmly. Size tells how often a clone was seen (once, few, many) or the class of an expanded clone, and some rows leave it out.

D,V,size,J,DNA,CDR3
TRBD1,TRBV5-1,.,TRBJ1-4,TGCGCCAGCAGCTTGGCGGGGACAGGGGGTATTGAAAAACTGTTTTTT,CASSLAGTGGIEKLFF
.,TRBV7-8,.,TRBJ1-2,TGTGCCAGCAGCCCCAGGCTCGTCGGCTACACCTTC,CASSPRLVGYTF
.,TRBV18,.,TRBJ2-7,TGTGCCAGCTCACTGAGACAGGCGGACGAGCAGTACTTC,CASSLRQADEQYF
TRBD2,TRBV5-8,.,TRBJ2-2,TGTGCCAGCAGCTTGGCCTTGACTAGCGAGAACACCGGGGAGCTGTTTTTT,CASSLALTSENTGELFF
.,TRBV5-1,.,TRBJ1-1,TGCGCCAGCAGCACGGGCCAGGCCCCGGCTTTCTTT,CASSTGQAPAFF
.,TRBV4-1,.,TRBJ2-2,TGCGCCAGCAGCCAAACGGGACTTAACACCGGGGAGCTGTTTTTT,CASSQTGLNTGELFF
.,TRBV5-1,.,TRBJ1-1,TGCGCCAGCAGCTCCGGGGAGGCAGCTGAAGCTTTCTTT,CASSSGEAAEAFF
.,TRBV2,.,TRBJ1-2,TGTGCCAGCAGTGATATGGATAAGGCGACGGAATTCTATGGCTACACCTTC,CASSDMDKATEFYGYTF
.,TRBV28,few,TRBJ1-5,TGTGCCGCGGCGGATACAAATAGCAATCAGCCCCAGCATTTT,CAAADTNSNQPQHF
TRBD1,TRBV7-9,.,TRBJ1-1,TGTGCCAGCAGCACATCAGGGGGAACTGAAGCTTTCTTT,CASSTSGGTEAFF
TRBD2,TRBV18,.,TRBJ2-7,TGTGCCAGCTCACCAAGAACTAGCGGGGGGTACGAGCAGTACTTC,CASSPRTSGGYEQYF
.,TRBV4-1,.,TRBJ1-5,TGCGCCAGCAGCCAAGTGACCGCACAGGGCGTTAGCAATCAGCCCCAGCATTTT,CASSQVTAQGVSNQPQHF
.,TRBV28,.,TRBJ2-7,TGTGCCAGCAAGGAGGGAGGATCCTACGAGCAGTACTTC,CASKEGGSYEQYF
.,TRBV12-3/TRBV12-4,.,TRBJ1-2,TGTGCCAGCAGTCTACTCACGGGACATGGCTACACCTTC,CASSLLTGHGYTF
.,TRBV15,.,TRBJ1-1,TGTGCCACCAGCAGAGACAGGTACACTGAAGCTTTCTTT,CATSRDRYTEAFF
.,TRBV30,.,TRBJ1-4,TGTGCCTGGAGTGTACTTGGTGAAAAACTGTTTTTT,CAWSVLGEKLFF
TRBD2,TRBV7-9,.,TRBJ2-3,TGTGCCAGCAGCTCGACTAGCGGGAATACAGATACGCAGTATTTT,CASSSTSGNTDTQYF
.,TRBV5-6,.,TRBJ2-2,TGTGCCAGCAGCCTAAATTACGGGGAGCTGTTTTTT,CASSLNYGELFF
TRBD1,TRBV7-2,.,TRBJ1-1,TGTGCCAGCAGCTTTTATCGGGACAGGGGCAGGGACACTGAAGCTTTCTTT,CASSFYRDRGRDTEAFF
.,TRBV18,.,TRBJ2-5,TGTGCCAGCTCACCATTAGGAGGGTACGGTGAGACCCAGTACTTC,CASSPLGGYGETQYF
TRBD2,TRBV6-2/TRBV6-3,.,TRBJ2-1,TGTGCCAGCAGTGCGACTAGCGGAATTTACAATGAGCAGTTCTTC,CASSATSGIYNEQFF
.,TRBV25-1,few,TRBJ1-3,TGTGCCAGCAGTGACTCCAGGGGACAAATCTCTGGAAACACCATATATTTT,CASSDSRGQISGNTIYF
.,TRBV2,.,TRBJ1-2,TGTGCCAGCCATCCACAGGGTAGAGGAGCTAACTATGGCTACACCTTC,CASHPQGRGANYGYTF